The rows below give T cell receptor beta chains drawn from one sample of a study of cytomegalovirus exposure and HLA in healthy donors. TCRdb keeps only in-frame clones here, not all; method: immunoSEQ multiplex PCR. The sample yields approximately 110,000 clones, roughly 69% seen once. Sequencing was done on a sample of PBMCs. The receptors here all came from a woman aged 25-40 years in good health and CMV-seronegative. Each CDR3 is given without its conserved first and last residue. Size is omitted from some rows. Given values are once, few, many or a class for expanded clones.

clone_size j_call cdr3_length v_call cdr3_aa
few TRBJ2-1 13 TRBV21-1 ASSKGTGGGNEQF
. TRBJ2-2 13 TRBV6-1 ASSRGLTNTGELF
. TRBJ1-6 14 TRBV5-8 ASSLRGTGLSSPLH
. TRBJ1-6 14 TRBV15 ATRITTGLIPSPLH
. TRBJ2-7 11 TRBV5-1 ASSLGQSYEQY
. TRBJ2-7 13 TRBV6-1 ASSTGTSGNNEQY
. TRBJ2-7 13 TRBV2 ASRTGTSGSYEQY
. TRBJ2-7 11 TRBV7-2 ANYRDSSYEQY
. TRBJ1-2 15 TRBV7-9 ASSPLSRTGGGYGYT
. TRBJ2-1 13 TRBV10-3 AISAASGRDNEQF
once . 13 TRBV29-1 SVEIRGGGPYEQY
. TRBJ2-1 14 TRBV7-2 ASSLERTGDYNEQF
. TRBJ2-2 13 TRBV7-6 ASSLVSSNTGELF
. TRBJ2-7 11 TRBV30 AWSGGQGYEQY
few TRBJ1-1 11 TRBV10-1 ASKDSVSTEAF
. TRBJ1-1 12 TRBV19 ASSVGQLNTEAF